The T cell receptor beta chain under discussion was sequenced for a study of shared clonotypes between healthy human individuals (dated by TCRdb to 2019 to 2021). Broadly, across the study: A couple of women and a few men aged 18 to 49 years were included in the cohort. For each donor, three plates each were used for CD4 naive and CD4 memory, two plates were used for CD8 naive, and one plate was used for CD8 memory. The study deeply sequenced blood TCR repertoires of several healthy adults to estimate repertoire size and the extent of clonotype sharing between individuals. To increase sequencing depth and limit assay-specific biases, different laboratories used diverse techniques to prepare libraries and sequence TCR repertoires. Between about 0.94 and 8.9 billion PBMCs per donor were obtained by leukapheresis.

TCR CDR3 regions were amplified from genomic DNA by multiplex PCR using the deep immunoSEQ assay. Extracted genomic DNA from each cell subset was spread evenly across all wells of several immunoSEQ 96-well plates, with each plate serving as a replicate. For sorted subsets, around 0.2 ug genomic DNA, equal to tens of thousands of T cell genomes, was loaded into each replicate PCR. Purified libraries were quantified with a Qubit 3.0 fluorometer, sized on a Bioanalyzer 2100, and re-quantified with the KAPA Library Quantification kit. Each immunoSEQ 96-well plate was sequenced on its own single-read 150-cycle Illumina NextSeq 550 flow cell. Turning to the authors' computational methods: Because the immunoSEQ output included only junctional sequences and no quality scores, the filtering could not be the same as the filtering used for full-length reads. To assign V/J genes and CDR3, sequences were annotated against IMGT germline references using PyIR, a Python wrapper for IgBLAST v1.9. Reads were filtered out if the reads had weak V/J assignments (E-value above 1e-6), no CDR3, stop codons, out-of-frame junctions, or ambiguous translated residues. A V3J clonotype was defined by an identical inferred V gene, J gene, and CDR3 amino acid sequence. The percentage overlap between two repertoires was calculated by dividing the number of shared unique clonotypes by the size of the smaller repertoire. RTK rarefaction, the Chao1 estimator, and Recon v2.1 estimates of unobserved clonotypes were used to assess repertoire richness. Generation probabilities were computed with OLGA for all TCRbeta clonotypes obtained by the gDNA method from four donors. As stored in TCRdb, this immuneACCESS dataset retains in-frame rearrangements with V and J assigned. A fraction of the clones does not appear; measured against another copy, unresolved V genes explain less than half of the discrepancy, and the remainder lacks a known reason. That table is the source of V, J and clone size, and D and trimming were worked out from the DNA. This sample comprises some 1,400,000 clones, approximately 96% of them detected only once. The top ten clones comprise over 1% of the sample.

Donors were healthy HIV-negative adults with no recently reported acute infections or vaccinations. All donors were Caucasian adults living in Nashville, Tennessee, USA. CD4+ T cells were enriched by magnetic negative selection, after which naive cells were positively selected on CD45RA and the negative fraction was taken as the memory subset. Blood was collected by leukapheresis, and PBMCs were isolated by Ficoll-Histopaque density gradient centrifugation and then cryopreserved in liquid nitrogen vapor phase. Analytical flow cytometry was used to check the purity and quantity of every magnetically sorted T cell population. From each sorted fraction, genomic DNA was isolated and quantified by UV absorbance on a Nanodrop 2000c. V is pruned by 7 bases and J by 2 bases, leaving 5 bases of the junction without a gene match. CDR1 and CDR2 are drawn from the germline V gene: SGHTA, FQGNSA. Measured from the cysteine to the phenylalanine, the CDR3 is 14 residues long. Only the CDR3 DNA stays, 42 bases, in frame from base 1.

About this clone itself: This receptor's antigen is unknown. No clone much larger than this one lies a single base away; base qualities are absent.

The investigation overall reported the following: Pairwise subsampling led to the expectation that sequencing depth would affect the degree of clonotype sharing among donors. Rarefaction of sorted-subset datasets indicated incomplete sequencing despite the large sequencing depth. Naive subsets generally had larger estimated clonotype richness than memory subsets. Compared with non-shared clonotypes, the clonotypes found in all four sorted-subset donors had higher generation probabilities. The small number of donors limited the genetic and exposure-history diversity represented. Around 5% of naive CD4, roughly 3.5% of naive CD8, around 2.3% of memory CD4, and about 0.4% of memory CD8 clonotypes were shared across a few donors. Only blood was sampled, and tissue TCR repertoires likely differ from those in blood.

The chain is encoded by TRBV7-2 joined to TRBJ2-7; 10 central bases correspond to TRBD2. Specimen: naive CD4+ T cells sorted from blood. The sample's cell subset or site label, in plain terms: CD45RA+ positively selected. The sequence derives from a man aged 30 to 39 in good health. The CDR3 reads CASNPGTSAYEQYF. The nucleotides read TGTGCCAGCAATCCCGGGACTAGCGCCTACGAGCAGTACTTC.